The source of this T cell receptor (beta chain) is a study of OX40 agonist ivuxolimab in advanced cancers. Whole-study context: People who had prior anti-PD-1, anti-PD-L1 or anti-CTLA-4 therapy could take part, and under 50% had some.

Systemic immunosuppression or a history of autoimmune disease excluded patients. Sampling of blood occurred at baseline, cycle 4 day 1, and cycle 7 day 1. V dropped 1 base and J dropped 5 bases, with 14 bases sitting between them. Germline V gene lookup returns CDR1 MGHRA and CDR2 YSYEKL. This CDR3 spans 15 amino acids. Produced via immunoSEQ multiplex PCR; TCRdb's table is partial and in-frame only. The table lists roughly 100,000 clones, 70% to 90% of them singletons, with 6% to 7.5% in the top ten. The sequences come from CD4+ or CD8+ T cells sorted from blood, collected in a trial of the OX40 agonist ivuxolimab. The J gene is TRBJ1-2, the V gene TRBV4-1; D remains unclear. The sequence was collected from an adult with an advanced solid tumor such as melanoma, head and neck, liver or kidney cancer. The CDR3 is CASSQGGVGYYGYTF. CDR3 DNA sequence: TGCGCCAGCAGCCAAGGTGGAGTGGGTTATTATGGCTACACCTTC.